A single sample is the source of the 11 T cell receptor beta chains below, sequenced in a study of shared clonotypes between healthy human individuals. The assay was immunoSEQ multiplex PCR, and TCRdb's table has in-frame clones only and misses some. The repertoire has 2 million to 2.5 million clones, more than 85% of them found once; the top ten carry 0.3% to 0.4%. Sequenced sample: naive CD4+ T cells from PBMCs. Indicated subset: CD45RA+ positively selected. All receptors derive from a young man in good health. Some clones in this sample may be carry-over from other donors' samples.

This chain uses TRBV4-1 with TRBJ1-5; D unclear. V lost 1 base and J 3 bases, leaving 19 bases between the germline ends. The CDR3 totals 18 residues. Germline V CDR1 and CDR2: MGHRA, YSYEKL. DNA for the CDR3: TGCGCCAGCAGCCAAGCGCGGGTACGTGACGGCCACAATCAGCCCCAGCATTTT. Amino acids: CASSQARVRDGHNQPQHF.

This chain joins TRBV4-2 and TRBJ1-4; 8 bases are a match to TRBD1. Trimming took 0 bases from V and 5 from J; bases not matched to a gene: 5. This CDR3 comprises 16 residues. Per the germline V gene, CDR1 is LGHNA and CDR2 is YNFKEQ. The CDR3 region is CASSQEGTGGNEKLFF. The CDR3 DNA reads TGTGCCAGCAGCCAAGAAGGAACAGGGGGAAATGAAAAACTGTTTTTT.

The chain is built from TRBV29-1 and TRBJ2-5; 10 positions match TRBD1. The CDR3 is made up of 12 amino acids. The germline gives CDR1 SQVTM, CDR2 ANQGSEA. After removal of 7 bases from V and 4 bases from J, the junction contained 3 bases not matched to a gene. In nucleotides, the CDR3 is TGCAGCGCAGACAGGGGGCGAGAGACCCAGTACTTC. It yields the protein CSADRGRETQYF.

The chain uses TRBV28 and TRBJ2-1; a weak D match, TRBD2 (6 bases). This CDR3 is 15 amino acids long. Germline lookup yields CDR1 MDHEN and CDR2 SYDVKM. V lost 2 bases to trimming and J lost 4 bases, with 12 bases between them. CDR3 loop: CASSLQLGGYNEQFF. CDR3 bases: TGTGCCAGCAGTTTACAGTTGGGGGGATACAATGAGCAGTTCTTC.

J is TRBJ2-3 and V is TRBV9, with D perhaps TRBD2 (5 bases). Trimming removed 7 bases from V and 10 bases from J, with 16 bases in between. The germline V gene has CDR1 SGDLS and CDR2 YYNGEE. The CDR3 sequence is 12 residues long. This CDR3 is CASPPATKSQYF. As DNA, the CDR3 is TGTGCCAGCCCCCCCGCGACTAAATCGCAGTATTTT.

The chain links TRBV28 to TRBJ2-2; D call uncertain. Germline values: CDR1 MDHEN, CDR2 SYDVKM. This CDR3 region has 14 residues. V gave up 3 bases and J gave up 5 bases, with 10 bases separating them. As DNA, the CDR3 is TGTGCCAGCAGTTTGAGGCAAGTTACCGGGGAGCTGTTTTTT. Translation: CASSLRQVTGELFF.

The chain employs TRBV19 and TRBJ2-7; TRBD2 matches 7 bases. The CDR3 extends over 14 amino acids. Germline CDR1 and CDR2: LNHDA and SQIVND (reference sequence). With 7 bases clipped from V and 3 bases from J, the junction kept 9 bases outside the gene matches. The CDR3 here is CASNRAGLNYEQYF. The CDR3 DNA reads as TGTGCCAGTAATCGAGCGGGACTCAACTACGAGCAGTACTTC. The complete variable domain, with remaining parts taken from reference TRBV19 and TRBJ2-7, reads DGGITQSPKYLFRKEGQNVTLSCEQNLNHDAMYWYRQDPGQGLRLIYYSQIVNDFQKGDIAEGYSVSREKKESFPLTVTSAQKNPTAFYLCASNRAGLNYEQYFGPGTRLTVT.

The J gene is TRBJ2-3, the V gene TRBV18; no firm D call. V gave up 3 bases and J gave up 3 bases, with 10 bases separating them. Germline V lookup: CDR1 KGHSH, CDR2 LQKENI. CDR3 length: 14 residues. The CDR3 region has the DNA TGTGCCAGCTCACCCCCAGTCTCGACAGATACGCAGTATTTT. Translating it yields CASSPPVSTDTQYF. Complete variable domain (other parts from reference TRBV18 and TRBJ2-3): NAGVMQNPRHLVRRRGQEARLRCSPMKGHSHVYWYRQLPEEGLKFMVYLQKENIIDESGMPKERFSAEFPKEGPSILRIQQVVRGDSAAYFCASSPPVSTDTQYFGPGTRLTVL.

This chain uses TRBV2 with TRBJ1-5; 8 nucleotides match TRBD1. The V and J ends lost 9 bases and 5 bases, in that order; junction bases with no gene match: 6. This CDR3 has 13 residues. Germline lookup yields CDR1 SNHLY and CDR2 FYNNEI. The CDR3 DNA follows: TGTGCCAGTCTCAGGGGGCTGGATCAGCCCCAGCATTTT. Translation gives CASLRGLDQPQHF.

The chain couples TRBV9 to TRBJ1-2; D remains ambiguous. V lost 4 bases to trimming and J lost 4 bases, with 11 bases between them. This CDR3 comprises 13 residues. Germline-derived CDR1 and CDR2 are SGDLS and YYNGEE. The CDR3 DNA reads as TGTGCCAGCAGCCCATCGACGGGCTATGGCTACACCTTC. It yields the protein CASSPSTGYGYTF.

The rearrangement links TRBV28 to TRBJ2-7; a possible D gene is TRBD1 (6 bases). Trimming took 6 bases from V and 6 from J, leaving 12 bases between them. Germline V lookup: CDR1 MDHEN, CDR2 SYDVKM. The CDR3 totals 12 residues. CDR3 DNA: TGTGCCAGCAGCTCACAGGGTGCCGAGCAGTACTTC. It translates to CASSSQGAEQYF.